Below, 22 T cell receptor beta chains from the same sample are listed, as sequenced in a study of T cell responses to AZD1222 COVID-19 vaccine. The method was immunoSEQ multiplex PCR; TCRdb's version includes in-frame clones alone and lacks a portion of them. The sample records roughly 140,000 clones, 85% to 95% being singletons. Sequenced here: peripheral blood, sampled on day 0 of AZD1222 vaccination. These receptors all come from an adult in good health.

The chain uses TRBV6-1 and TRBJ1-6; D may be TRBD1 (6 bases). The CDR3 runs to 15 residues. The germline CDR1 and CDR2 sequences are MNHNS and SASEGT. Trimming took 3 bases from V and 4 from J, leaving 10 bases between them. CDR3 region: CASSESQGYNSPLHF. CDR3 sequence (DNA): TGTGCCAGCAGTGAGAGCCAGGGGTATAATTCACCCCTCCACTTT.

The chain couples TRBV18 to TRBJ1-1, with 9 bases identical to TRBD1. The germline gives CDR1 KGHSH, CDR2 LQKENI. The CDR3 has 13 residues. J gave up 6 bases and V 5 bases, and 4 bases lay outside the gene matches. CDR3: CASSTGGVAEAFF. For the CDR3, the DNA is TGTGCCAGCTCAACAGGGGGCGTCGCTGAAGCTTTCTTT.

The chain uses TRBV5-4 and TRBJ1-6; no firm D call. From germline, CDR1 is SGHNT and CDR2 YYREEE (reference sequence). This CDR3 comprises 14 residues. The V gene lost 2 bases and the J gene lost 7 bases, with 10 bases spanning the gap. For the CDR3, the DNA is TGTGCCAGCAGCTTCGTAGGGAGCAATTCACCCCTCCACTTT. This translates into CASSFVGSNSPLHF.

The CDR3 DNA reads TGCGCCAGCAGCTTCGCCGGAACCCAAGAGACCCAGTACTTC. It specifies CASSFAGTQETQYF. The chain links TRBV5-1 to TRBJ2-5; D not certain. CDR3 length: 14 amino acids. The germline V gene encodes CDR1 SGHRS and CDR2 YFSETQ. V lost 2 bases, J lost 1 base, and 9 bases lay in between.

The rearrangement uses TRBV7-2 and TRBJ2-7, with D possibly matching TRBD1 (6 bases). CDR3 length: 16 amino acids. Trimming removed 1 base from V and 3 bases from J, with 16 bases in between. Germline loops: CDR1 SGHTA, CDR2 FQGNSA. CDR3 bases: TGTGCCAGCAGCTTAGGGCCTGACAGGAGCTACTACGAGCAGTACTTC. The encoded protein is CASSLGPDRSYYEQYF.

The rearrangement uses TRBV5-5 and TRBJ1-5; D gene uncertain. CDR1 is SGHKS, CDR2 YYEKEE, per germline (reference sequence). This CDR3 contains 13 residues. V was pared by 2 bases and J by 0 bases, with 3 bases between. CDR3 coding DNA: TGTGCCAGCAGCTTCGATAGCAATCAGCCCCAGCATTTT. Its translation: CASSFDSNQPQHF.

This sequence joins TRBV2 and TRBJ2-7, with 8 bases fitting TRBD2. J was trimmed by 4 bases and V by 5 bases; bases with no gene match: 1. There are 12 residues in the CDR3. The germline V gene has CDR1 SNHLY and CDR2 FYNNEI. CDR3 DNA sequence: TGTGCCAGCAGTCGGGGGGGGTACGAGCAGTACTTC. Amino acids: CASSRGGYEQYF.

V is TRBV15 and J is TRBJ1-2; D might be TRBD1 (5 bases). The germline V and J ends were trimmed by 0 bases and 7 bases, with 15 bases remaining between them. Germline V CDR1 and CDR2: LNHNV, YYDKDF (reference sequence). This CDR3 contains 15 residues. The CDR3 is CATSRDRQGALGYTF. CDR3 DNA: TGTGCCACCAGCAGAGATCGGCAAGGGGCCCTTGGCTACACCTTC.

This chain connects TRBV6-5 to TRBJ1-5; D may be TRBD1 (5 bases). This CDR3 region has 16 residues. The V gene's germline CDR1 is MNHEY and CDR2 SVGAGI. V dropped 2 bases and J dropped 1 base, with 12 bases sitting between them. For the CDR3, the DNA is TGTGCCAGCAGTTACCGACCTGGGGGGAGCAATCAGCCCCAGCATTTT. Amino acids: CASSYRPGGSNQPQHF.

The chain joins TRBV3-1 (or the pseudogene TRBV3-2) to TRBJ2-2, with 11 positions matching TRBD2. Germline trimming cut 0 bases from V and 6 bases from J; bases unmatched to any gene: 0. The CDR3 has 15 residues. CDR1 and CDR2 (germline): LGHDT, YNNKEL (reference sequence). CDR3 loop: CASSQDSGGAGELFF. The CDR3, as DNA: TGTGCCAGCAGCCAAGATAGCGGGGGGGCCGGGGAGCTGTTTTTT.

This clone was observed a handful of times. This chain connects TRBV7-2 to TRBJ1-3; D remains ambiguous. The V gene lost 0 bases and the J gene lost 0 bases, with 9 bases spanning the gap. Germline CDR1 is SGHTA and CDR2 is FQGNSA. This CDR3 comprises 16 residues. The CDR3 bases are TGTGCCAGCAGCTTAGCGGTAGGCCTCTCTGGAAACACCATATATTTT. Translation: CASSLAVGLSGNTIYF.

The J gene is TRBJ1-2, the V gene TRBV27, with D maybe TRBD1 (5 bases). Germline loops: CDR1 MNHEY, CDR2 SMNVEV (reference sequence). The length of the CDR3 is 12 residues. The V end was cut by 7 bases, the J end by 7 bases, with 13 bases between. The CDR3: CASKDRRGGYTF. CDR3 bases: TGTGCCAGCAAGGACCGGAGGGGTGGCTACACCTTC.

The chain recombines TRBV19 with TRBJ1-5; no definite D call. Germline assignment: CDR1 LNHDA and CDR2 SQIVND (reference sequence). Deletions cut 2 bases from V and 0 bases from J, with 11 bases between. This CDR3 is 16 amino acids long. The CDR3 DNA follows: TGTGCCAGTAGTATATTCGCACAGTCTAGCAATCAGCCCCAGCATTTT. Translation: CASSIFAQSSNQPQHF.

The genes are TRBV5-6 and TRBJ1-5; TRBD1 matches at 10 bases. CDR1 is SGHDT and CDR2 is YYEEEE in the germline V gene. V gave up 4 bases and J gave up 5 bases; unmatched junction bases: 9. The CDR3 runs to 16 residues. The CDR3 protein is CASSPWDRGRHQPQHF. The CDR3 nucleotides are TGTGCCAGCAGCCCGTGGGACAGGGGCCGTCATCAGCCCCAGCATTTT.

This chain joins TRBV5-8 and TRBJ2-1; 9 nucleotides agree with TRBD2. The CDR3 totals 14 residues. Unmatched junction bases numbered 2, after V lost 4 bases and J lost 3 bases. Germline V gene sequence: CDR1 SGHTS, CDR2 YDEGEE. CDR3 bases: TGTGCCAGCAGCAGCGGGGGGTACTACAATGAGCAGTTCTTC. It encodes CASSSGGYYNEQFF.

This clone has just one count. The V and J genes are TRBV7-9 and TRBJ2-1; D is ambiguous. Germline V CDR1 and CDR2: SEHNR, FQNEAQ (reference sequence). V gave up 6 bases and J gave up 0 bases, with 21 bases separating them. The CDR3 sequence is 18 residues long. CDR3 in DNA: TGTGCCAGCAGAGGTAAGGGTGTCCACCTAAGCTCCTACAATGAGCAGTTCTTC. It codes for CASRGKGVHLSSYNEQFF.

The chain uses TRBV27 and TRBJ2-1; tentatively, D is TRBD2 (5 bases). CDR3 length: 14 amino acids. Germline V lookup: CDR1 MNHEY, CDR2 SMNVEV (reference sequence). V was cut by 5 bases and J by 3 bases, with 11 bases left in between. As DNA, the CDR3 is TGTGCCAGCAGTAAGGAGGCACTCTACAATGAGCAGTTCTTC. It specifies CASSKEALYNEQFF.

The chain combines TRBV5-6 with TRBJ2-1; D perhaps matches TRBD1 (5 bases). Germline V CDR1 and CDR2: SGHDT, YYEEEE. This CDR3 region has 14 residues. V dropped 0 bases and J dropped 5 bases, with 9 bases sitting between them. The CDR3 DNA is TGTGCCAGCAGCTTGGTTAGCAGGGACAATGAGCAGTTCTTC. This encodes CASSLVSRDNEQFF. Variable domain in full (rest from reference TRBV5-6 and TRBJ2-1): DAGVTQSPTHLIKTRGQQVTLRCSPKSGHDTVSWYQQALGQGPQFIFQYYEEEERQRGNFPDRFSGHQFPNYSSELNVNALLLGDSALYLCASSLVSRDNEQFFGPGTRLTVL.

The CDR3 protein is CASSLSESSYNEQFF. The CDR3 bases are TGCGCCAGCAGCTTGTCAGAAAGCTCCTACAATGAGCAGTTCTTC. The V gene is TRBV5-1, the J gene TRBJ2-1, with D unresolved. This CDR3 region has 15 residues. Germline CDR1 reads SGHRS; CDR2 reads YFSETQ. With 1 base removed from V and 0 bases from J, the gap between germline ends came to 8 bases.

This sequence joins TRBV3-1 (or the pseudogene TRBV3-2) and TRBJ2-3, with 13 bases lining up with TRBD2. The V and J ends lost 4 bases and 6 bases, in that order; junction bases with no gene match: 13. Germline assignment: CDR1 LGHDT and CDR2 YNNKEL (reference sequence). The length of the CDR3 is 18 residues. The chain's CDR3 is CASSLWSTGTSGVDTQYF. Here the CDR3 DNA reads TGTGCCAGCAGCCTTTGGAGTACCGGGACTAGCGGGGTGGATACGCAGTATTTT.

The chain employs TRBV6-4 and TRBJ2-3; the match to TRBD2 covers 9 bases. The CDR3 spans 15 residues. V trimming: 4 bases; J trimming: 6 bases; junction bases outside the gene matches: 8. Germline CDR1 is MRHNA and CDR2 is SNTAGT. CDR3 in amino acids: CASSGGGRAEDTQYF. The CDR3 coding sequence is TGTGCCAGCAGTGGCGGCGGGAGGGCCGAGGATACGCAGTATTTT.

This chain links TRBV9 with TRBJ2-7; 7 nucleotides match TRBD1. Losses at the gene ends were 1 base for V and 6 bases for J; bases not matched to a gene: 4. The CDR3 sequence is 13 residues long. The germline gives CDR1 SGDLS, CDR2 YYNGEE. The CDR3 is CASSVTGAGEQYF. Here the CDR3 DNA reads TGTGCCAGCAGCGTAACAGGGGCCGGCGAGCAGTACTTC.